A selection of T cell receptor beta chains follows, all from one sample in a study of T cells in Graves' hyperthyroidism and ophthalmopathy. MiXCR, applied by TCRdb to the multiplex PCR reads, yields one record per CDR3 protein. The sample includes under 700,000 distinct CDR3 sequences, approximately 16% of them seen just once. Sequenced: blood. These receptor sequences come from a woman between 18 and 29 years old with Graves' hyperthyroidism. Both conserved end residues are part of each CDR3.

CDR3 protein: CAWDSNELMNTEAFF; J gene: TRBJ1-1; CDR3 length: 15; V gene: TRBV30
CDR3 protein: CASSTDPLPYNEQFF; J gene: TRBJ2-1; CDR3 length: 15; V gene: TRBV11-2
CDR3 protein: CASSVSAGGKEQFF; J gene: TRBJ2-1; CDR3 length: 14; V gene: TRBV2
CDR3 protein: CASSLSQGSTGELFF; J gene: TRBJ2-2; CDR3 length: 15; V gene: TRBV28
CDR3 protein: CASSFDRGPWAQHF; J gene: TRBJ1-5; CDR3 length: 14; V gene: TRBV28
CDR3 protein: CSARDYGRVVDEQYF; J gene: TRBJ2-7; CDR3 length: 15; V gene: TRBV20-1
CDR3 protein: CASSPWTTEAFF; J gene: TRBJ1-1; CDR3 length: 12; V gene: TRBV7-8
CDR3 protein: CASRTGRPYNEQFF; J gene: TRBJ2-1; CDR3 length: 14; V gene: TRBV6-2/TRBV6-3
CDR3 protein: CATSDAVLAGVSDTQYF; J gene: TRBJ2-3; CDR3 length: 17; V gene: TRBV24-1
CDR3 protein: CASSRDSPSYNEQFF; J gene: TRBJ2-1; CDR3 length: 15; V gene: TRBV18
CDR3 protein: CASSYQPLAGRHNEQFF; J gene: TRBJ2-1; CDR3 length: 17; V gene: TRBV6-5
CDR3 protein: CASSLGRGTLQPYEQYF; J gene: TRBJ2-7; CDR3 length: 17; V gene: TRBV7-8
CDR3 protein: CASSLLPGGYEQYF; J gene: TRBJ2-7; CDR3 length: 14; V gene: TRBV11-2
CDR3 protein: CASNGDTQYF; J gene: TRBJ2-3; CDR3 length: 10; V gene: TRBV2
CDR3 protein: CASSFVSGPDTQYF; J gene: TRBJ2-3; CDR3 length: 14; V gene: TRBV28
CDR3 protein: CASSLWTVIRTNTGELFF; J gene: TRBJ2-2; CDR3 length: 18; V gene: TRBV7-2
CDR3 protein: CASSNRGRGNTIYF; J gene: TRBJ1-3; CDR3 length: 14; V gene: TRBV19
CDR3 protein: CASSGSGHTGELFF; J gene: TRBJ2-2; CDR3 length: 14; V gene: TRBV6-2/TRBV6-3
CDR3 protein: CASSLFSRETQYF; J gene: TRBJ2-5; CDR3 length: 13; V gene: TRBV11-3
CDR3 protein: CASSQSGYQPQHF; J gene: TRBJ1-5; CDR3 length: 13; V gene: TRBV4-2
CDR3 protein: CASSPVSGTYQETQYF; J gene: TRBJ2-5; CDR3 length: 16; V gene: TRBV18
CDR3 protein: CAISESAAGTSYEQYF; J gene: TRBJ2-7; CDR3 length: 16; V gene: TRBV10-3
CDR3 protein: CASSQDPPGQFPPRYSPLHF; J gene: TRBJ1-6; CDR3 length: 20; V gene: TRBV4-3
CDR3 protein: CASSFRGEAFF; J gene: TRBJ1-1; CDR3 length: 11; V gene: TRBV12-3/TRBV12-4
CDR3 protein: CATIRFGSYEQYF; J gene: TRBJ2-7; CDR3 length: 13; V gene: TRBV24-1
CDR3 protein: CSASRALEQYF; J gene: TRBJ2-7; CDR3 length: 11; V gene: TRBV20-1
CDR3 protein: CASSYSTVSRNEQYF; J gene: TRBJ2-7; CDR3 length: 15; V gene: TRBV6-5
CDR3 protein: CSARWLAGDYNEQFF; J gene: TRBJ2-1; CDR3 length: 15; V gene: TRBV20-1
CDR3 protein: CASSIGTGASSGANVLTF; J gene: TRBJ2-6; CDR3 length: 18; V gene: TRBV7-9
CDR3 protein: CASSENSATTDTQYF; J gene: TRBJ2-3; CDR3 length: 15; V gene: TRBV7-9
CDR3 protein: CASSNGVLAGGFQETQYF; J gene: TRBJ2-5; CDR3 length: 18; V gene: TRBV6-2/TRBV6-3
CDR3 protein: CASRREWSTEAFF; J gene: TRBJ1-1; CDR3 length: 13; V gene: TRBV27
CDR3 protein: CASSRGTSIFDEQFF; J gene: TRBJ2-1; CDR3 length: 15; V gene: TRBV7-6
CDR3 protein: CASSLLAGQNNEQFF; J gene: TRBJ2-1; CDR3 length: 15; V gene: TRBV5-1
CDR3 protein: CASSPQGAYREKLFF; J gene: TRBJ1-4; CDR3 length: 15; V gene: TRBV5-8
CDR3 protein: CASSLALESYTF; J gene: TRBJ1-2; CDR3 length: 12; V gene: TRBV5-1
CDR3 protein: CSARDGGQSSYNEQFF; J gene: TRBJ2-1; CDR3 length: 16; V gene: TRBV20-1
CDR3 protein: CASKTSGGIRNSYEQYF; J gene: TRBJ2-7; CDR3 length: 17; V gene: TRBV5-1
CDR3 protein: CAVRGQGFSYEQYF; J gene: TRBJ2-7; CDR3 length: 14; V gene: TRBV6-1
CDR3 protein: CASSLGQGSDTEAFF; J gene: TRBJ1-1; CDR3 length: 15; V gene: TRBV28
CDR3 protein: CASRAVAGVLNEQFF; J gene: TRBJ2-1; CDR3 length: 15; V gene: TRBV7-2
CDR3 protein: CAWMALGYNEQFF; J gene: TRBJ2-1; CDR3 length: 13; V gene: TRBV30